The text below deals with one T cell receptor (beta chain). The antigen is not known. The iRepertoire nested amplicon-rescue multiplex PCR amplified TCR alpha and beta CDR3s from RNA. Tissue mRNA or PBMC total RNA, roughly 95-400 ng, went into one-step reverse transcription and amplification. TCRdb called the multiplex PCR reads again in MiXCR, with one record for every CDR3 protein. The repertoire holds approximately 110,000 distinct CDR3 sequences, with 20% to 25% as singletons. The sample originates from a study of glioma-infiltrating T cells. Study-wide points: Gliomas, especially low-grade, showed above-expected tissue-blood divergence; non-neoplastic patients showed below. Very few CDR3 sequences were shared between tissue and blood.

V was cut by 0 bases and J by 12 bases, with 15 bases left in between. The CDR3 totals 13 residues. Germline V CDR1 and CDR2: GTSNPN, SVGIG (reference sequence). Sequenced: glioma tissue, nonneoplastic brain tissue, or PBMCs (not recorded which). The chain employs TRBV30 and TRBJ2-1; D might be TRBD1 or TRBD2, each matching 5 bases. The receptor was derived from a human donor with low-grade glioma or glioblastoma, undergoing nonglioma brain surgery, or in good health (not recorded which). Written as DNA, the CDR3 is TGTGCCTGGAGTGTGAGGGGTGAGCTTGGGCAGTTCTTC. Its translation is CAWSVRGELGQFF. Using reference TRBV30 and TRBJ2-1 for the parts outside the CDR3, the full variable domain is SQTIHQWPATLVQPVGSPLSLECTVEGTSNPNLYWYRQAAGRGLQLLFYSVGIGQISSEVPQNLSASRPQDRQFILSSKKLLLSDSGFYLCAWSVRGELGQFFGPGTRLTVL.